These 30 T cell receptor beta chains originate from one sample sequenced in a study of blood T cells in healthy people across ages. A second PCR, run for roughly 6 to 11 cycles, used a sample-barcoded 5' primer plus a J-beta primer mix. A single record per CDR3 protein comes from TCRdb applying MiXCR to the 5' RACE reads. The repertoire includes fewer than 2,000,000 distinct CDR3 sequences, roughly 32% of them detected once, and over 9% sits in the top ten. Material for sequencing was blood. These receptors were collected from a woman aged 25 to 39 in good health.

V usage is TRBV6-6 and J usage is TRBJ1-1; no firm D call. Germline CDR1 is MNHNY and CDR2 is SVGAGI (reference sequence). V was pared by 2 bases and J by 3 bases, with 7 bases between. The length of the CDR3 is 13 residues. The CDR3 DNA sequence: TGTGCCAGCAGTTACGACGGCTACACTGAAGCTTTCTTT. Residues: CASSYDGYTEAFF.

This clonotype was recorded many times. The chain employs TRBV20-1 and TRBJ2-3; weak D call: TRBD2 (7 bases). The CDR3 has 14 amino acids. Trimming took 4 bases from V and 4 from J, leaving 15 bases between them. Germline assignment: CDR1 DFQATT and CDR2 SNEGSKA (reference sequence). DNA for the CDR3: TGCAGTGCTACCGCCTCGGGGGGCGCAGATACGCAGTATTTT. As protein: CSATASGGADTQYF.

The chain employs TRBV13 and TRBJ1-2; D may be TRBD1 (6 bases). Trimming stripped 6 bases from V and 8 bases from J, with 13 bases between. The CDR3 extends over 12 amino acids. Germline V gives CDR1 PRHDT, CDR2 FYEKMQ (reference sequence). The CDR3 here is CASRQGLRGYTF. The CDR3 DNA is TGTGCCAGCAGACAGGGCCTCCGGGGCTACACCTTC.

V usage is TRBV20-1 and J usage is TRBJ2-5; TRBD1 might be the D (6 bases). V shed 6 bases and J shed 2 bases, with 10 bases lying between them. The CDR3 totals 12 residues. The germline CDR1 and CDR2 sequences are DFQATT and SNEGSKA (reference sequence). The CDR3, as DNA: TGCAGTGCAGCAAGGGGGCAAGAGACCCAGTACTTC. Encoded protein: CSAARGQETQYF.

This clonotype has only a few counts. The CDR3 spells CSAPGRVNTEAFF. CDR3 nucleotides: TGCAGTGCTCCGGGACGGGTGAACACTGAAGCTTTCTTT. V is TRBV20-1 and J is TRBJ1-1, with a weak D call TRBD1 (5 bases). The CDR3 has 13 amino acids. Germline CDR1 reads DFQATT; CDR2 reads SNEGSKA (reference sequence). Trimming took off 5 bases at V and 0 bases at J, with 10 bases between the two ends.

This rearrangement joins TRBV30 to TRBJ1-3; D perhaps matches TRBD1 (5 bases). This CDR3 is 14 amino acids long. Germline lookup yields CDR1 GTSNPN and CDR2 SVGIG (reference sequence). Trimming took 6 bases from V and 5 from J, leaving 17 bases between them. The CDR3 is CACQDGGARNTIYF. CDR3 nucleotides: TGTGCCTGCCAGGACGGGGGAGCTAGAAACACCATATATTTT. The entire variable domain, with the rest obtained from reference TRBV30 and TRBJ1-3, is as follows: SQTIHQWPATLVQPVGSPLSLECTVEGTSNPNLYWYRQAAGRGLQLLFYSVGIGQISSEVPQNLSASRPQDRQFILSSKKLLLSDSGFYLCACQDGGARNTIYFGEGSWLTVV.

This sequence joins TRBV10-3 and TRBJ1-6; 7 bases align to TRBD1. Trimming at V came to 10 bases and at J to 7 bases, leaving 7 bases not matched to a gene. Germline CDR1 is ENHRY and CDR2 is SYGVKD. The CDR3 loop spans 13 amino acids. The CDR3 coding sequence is TGTGCCACGGAGAGACAGGGAAATTCACCCCTCCACTTT. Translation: CATERQGNSPLHF.

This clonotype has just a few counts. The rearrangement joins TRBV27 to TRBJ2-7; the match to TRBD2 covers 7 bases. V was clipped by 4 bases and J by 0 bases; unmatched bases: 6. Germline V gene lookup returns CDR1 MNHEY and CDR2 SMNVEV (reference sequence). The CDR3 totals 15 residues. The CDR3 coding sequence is TGTGCCAGCAGTTCCCCCGGCGGGGGCTCCTACGAGCAGTACTTC. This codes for CASSSPGGGSYEQYF.

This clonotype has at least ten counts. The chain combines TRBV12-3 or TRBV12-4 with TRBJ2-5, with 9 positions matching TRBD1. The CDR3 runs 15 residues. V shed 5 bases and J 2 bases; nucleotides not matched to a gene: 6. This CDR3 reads CASSPDGTGQETQYF. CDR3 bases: TGTGCCAGCAGTCCTGACGGGACAGGGCAAGAGACCCAGTACTTC.

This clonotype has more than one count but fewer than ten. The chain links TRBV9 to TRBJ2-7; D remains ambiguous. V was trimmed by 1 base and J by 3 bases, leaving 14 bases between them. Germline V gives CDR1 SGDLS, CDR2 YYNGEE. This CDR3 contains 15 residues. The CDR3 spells CASSVSLGQNYEQYF. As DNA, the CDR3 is TGTGCCAGCAGCGTATCTTTAGGGCAGAACTACGAGCAGTACTTC.

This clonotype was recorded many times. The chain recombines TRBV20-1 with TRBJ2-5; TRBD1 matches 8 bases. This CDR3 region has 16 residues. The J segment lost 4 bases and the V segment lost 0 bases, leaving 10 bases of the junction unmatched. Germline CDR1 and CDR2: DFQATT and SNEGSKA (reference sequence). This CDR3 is CSARDRQGAIAETQYF. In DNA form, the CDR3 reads TGCAGTGCTAGAGATCGTCAGGGGGCGATCGCAGAGACCCAGTACTTC.

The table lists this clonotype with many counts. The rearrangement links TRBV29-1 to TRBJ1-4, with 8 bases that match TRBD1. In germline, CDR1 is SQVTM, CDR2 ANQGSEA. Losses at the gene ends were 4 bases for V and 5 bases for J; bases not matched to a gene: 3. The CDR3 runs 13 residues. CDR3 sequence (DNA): TGCAGCGTTGGCACAGGGGGGAATGAAAAACTGTTTTTT. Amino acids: CSVGTGGNEKLFF.

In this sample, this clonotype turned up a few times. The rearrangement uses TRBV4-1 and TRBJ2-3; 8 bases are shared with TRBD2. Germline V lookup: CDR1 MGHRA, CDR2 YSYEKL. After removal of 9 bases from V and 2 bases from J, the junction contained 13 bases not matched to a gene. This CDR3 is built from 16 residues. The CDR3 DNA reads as TGCGCCAGTGGGCGGCTGGGTAGCGGGGCCACAGATACGCAGTATTTT. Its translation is CASGRLGSGATDTQYF.

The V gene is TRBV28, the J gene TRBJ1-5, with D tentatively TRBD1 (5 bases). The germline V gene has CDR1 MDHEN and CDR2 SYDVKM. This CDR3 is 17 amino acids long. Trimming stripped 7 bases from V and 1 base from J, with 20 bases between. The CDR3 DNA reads TGTGCCAGCACCTTTGGAGGGACGGTTATAAGCAATCAGCCCCAGCATTTT. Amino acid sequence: CASTFGGTVISNQPQHF.

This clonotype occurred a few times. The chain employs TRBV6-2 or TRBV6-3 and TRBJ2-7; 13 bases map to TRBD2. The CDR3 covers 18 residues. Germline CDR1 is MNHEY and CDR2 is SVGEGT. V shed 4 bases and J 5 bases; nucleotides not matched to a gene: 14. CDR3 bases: TGTGCCAGCAGTTCACGGACTAGCGGGAGAGGGAGTGTCCACGAGCAGTACTTC. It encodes CASSSRTSGRGSVHEQYF.

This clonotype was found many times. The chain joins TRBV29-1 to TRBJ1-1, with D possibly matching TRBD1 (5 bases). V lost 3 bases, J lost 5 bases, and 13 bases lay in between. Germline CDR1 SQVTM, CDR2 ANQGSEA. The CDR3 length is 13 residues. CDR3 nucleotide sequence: TGCAGCGTTGAGGGGGGAGGTAGGACTGAAGCTTTCTTT. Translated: CSVEGGGRTEAFF. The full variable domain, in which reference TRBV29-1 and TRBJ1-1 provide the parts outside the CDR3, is SAVISQKPSRDICQRGTSLTIQCQVDSQVTMMFWYRQQPGQSLTLIATANQGSEATYESGFVIDKFPISRPNLTFSTLTVSNMSPEDSSIYLCSVEGGGRTEAFFGQGTRLTVV.

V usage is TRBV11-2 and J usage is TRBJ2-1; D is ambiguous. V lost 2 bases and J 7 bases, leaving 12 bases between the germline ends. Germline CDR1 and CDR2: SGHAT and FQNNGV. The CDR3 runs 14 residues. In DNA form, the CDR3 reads TGTGCCAGCAGCTTAAGACCTAACCGGAATGAGCAGTTCTTC. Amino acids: CASSLRPNRNEQFF.

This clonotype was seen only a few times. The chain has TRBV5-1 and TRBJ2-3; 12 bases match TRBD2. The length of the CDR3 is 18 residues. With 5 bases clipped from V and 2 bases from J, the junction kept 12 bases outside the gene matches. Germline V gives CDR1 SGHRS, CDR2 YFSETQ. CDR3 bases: TGCGCCAGCAGTTTTGGACTAGCGGGGCCATCCCCCACAGATACGCAGTATTTT. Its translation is CASSFGLAGPSPTDTQYF.

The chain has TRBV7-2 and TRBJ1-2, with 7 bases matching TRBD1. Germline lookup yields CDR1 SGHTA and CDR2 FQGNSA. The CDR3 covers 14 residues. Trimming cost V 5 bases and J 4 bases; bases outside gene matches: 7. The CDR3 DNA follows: TGTGCCAGCAGCAGGGACAGCAGAGCCTATGGCTACACCTTC. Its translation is CASSRDSRAYGYTF.

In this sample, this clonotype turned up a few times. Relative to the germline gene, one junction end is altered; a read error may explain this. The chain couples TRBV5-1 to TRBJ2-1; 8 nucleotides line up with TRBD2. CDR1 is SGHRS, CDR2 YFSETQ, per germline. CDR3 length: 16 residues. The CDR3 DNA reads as TGCGCCAGCAGCTTGGAACTAGCGGTTTCCTACAATAAGCAGTTCTTC. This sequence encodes CASSLELAVSYNKQFF.

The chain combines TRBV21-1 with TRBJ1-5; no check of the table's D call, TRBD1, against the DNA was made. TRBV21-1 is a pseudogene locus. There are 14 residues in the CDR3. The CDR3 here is CASVKHWGGQPQHF. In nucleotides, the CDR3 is TGTGCCAGCGTCAAGCACTGGGGCGGTCAGCCCCAGCATTTT.

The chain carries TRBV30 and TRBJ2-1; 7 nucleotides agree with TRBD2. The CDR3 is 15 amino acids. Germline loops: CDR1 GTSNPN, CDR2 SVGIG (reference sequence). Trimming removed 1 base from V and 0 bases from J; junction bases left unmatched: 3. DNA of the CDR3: TGTGCCTGGAGTGGCAGCGGGGCCTCCTACAATGAGCAGTTCTTC. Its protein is CAWSGSGASYNEQFF. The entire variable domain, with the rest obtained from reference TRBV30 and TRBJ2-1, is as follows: SQTIHQWPATLVQPVGSPLSLECTVEGTSNPNLYWYRQAAGRGLQLLFYSVGIGQISSEVPQNLSASRPQDRQFILSSKKLLLSDSGFYLCAWSGSGASYNEQFFGPGTRLTVL.

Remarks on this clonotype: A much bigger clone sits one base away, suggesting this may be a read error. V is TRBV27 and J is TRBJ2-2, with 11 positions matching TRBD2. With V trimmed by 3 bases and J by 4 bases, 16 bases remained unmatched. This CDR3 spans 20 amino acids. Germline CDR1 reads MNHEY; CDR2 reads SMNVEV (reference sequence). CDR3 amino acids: CASSFLTSGALKRGTGELFF. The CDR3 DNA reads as TGTGCCAGCAGTTTTTTGACTAGCGGGGCCCTTAAGCGGGGCACCGGGGAGCTGTTTTTT.

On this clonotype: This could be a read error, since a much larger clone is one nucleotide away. CDR3 protein: CASSLLGGEDYTF. In DNA, the CDR3 is TGTGCCAGCAGCCTACTGGGGGGCGAAGACTACACCTTC. The genes are TRBV12-3 or TRBV12-4 and TRBJ1-2; D is possibly TRBD1 (6 bases). This CDR3 has 13 residues. Trimming left V 6 bases short and J 10 bases short, with 18 bases between.

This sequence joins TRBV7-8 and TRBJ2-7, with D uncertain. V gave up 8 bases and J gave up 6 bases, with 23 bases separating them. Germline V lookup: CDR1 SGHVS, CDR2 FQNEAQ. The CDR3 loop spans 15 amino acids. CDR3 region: CASVPLRQPSLEQYF. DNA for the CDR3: TGTGCCAGCGTCCCATTAAGGCAGCCCAGTCTCGAGCAGTACTTC.

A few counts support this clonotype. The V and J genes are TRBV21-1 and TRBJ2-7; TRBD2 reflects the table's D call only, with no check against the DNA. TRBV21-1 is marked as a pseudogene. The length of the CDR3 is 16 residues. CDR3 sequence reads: CASSLGFRLAGYEQYF. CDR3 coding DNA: TGTGCCAGCAGCCTTGGTTTTAGACTAGCGGGCTACGAGCAGTACTTC.

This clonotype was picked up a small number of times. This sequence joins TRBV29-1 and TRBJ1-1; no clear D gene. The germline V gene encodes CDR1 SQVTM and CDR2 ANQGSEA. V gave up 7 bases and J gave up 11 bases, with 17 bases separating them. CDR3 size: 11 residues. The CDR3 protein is CSATSGDDAFF. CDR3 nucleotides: TGCAGCGCTACCTCTGGGGATGACGCTTTCTTT.

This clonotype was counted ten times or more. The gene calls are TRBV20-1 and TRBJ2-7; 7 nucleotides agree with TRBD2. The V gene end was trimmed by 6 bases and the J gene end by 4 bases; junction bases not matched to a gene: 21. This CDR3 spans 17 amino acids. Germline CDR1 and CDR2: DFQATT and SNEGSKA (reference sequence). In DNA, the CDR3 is TGCAGTGCCCACATTACGGGGAGCGGGATGTTTCGTTACGAGCAGTACTTC. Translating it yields CSAHITGSGMFRYEQYF.

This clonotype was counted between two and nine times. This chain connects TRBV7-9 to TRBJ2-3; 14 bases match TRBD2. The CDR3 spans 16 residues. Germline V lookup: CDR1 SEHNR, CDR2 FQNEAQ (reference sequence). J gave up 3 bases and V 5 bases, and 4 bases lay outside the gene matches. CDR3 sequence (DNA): TGTGCCAGCAGCACGACTAGCGGGGGGGTTACAGATACGCAGTATTTT. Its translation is CASSTTSGGVTDTQYF. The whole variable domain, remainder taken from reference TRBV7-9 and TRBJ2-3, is DTGVSQNPRHKITKRGQNVTFRCDPISEHNRLYWYRQTLGQGPEFLTYFQNEAQLEKSRLLSDRFSAERPKGSFSTLEIQRTEQGDSAMYLCASSTTSGGVTDTQYFGPGTRLTVL.

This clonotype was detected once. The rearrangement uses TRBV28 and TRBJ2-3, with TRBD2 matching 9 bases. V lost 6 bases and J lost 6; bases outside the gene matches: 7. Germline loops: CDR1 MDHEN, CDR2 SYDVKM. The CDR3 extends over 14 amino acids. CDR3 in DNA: TGTGCCAGCAGGGAGGGACTAGCTTTGGATACGCAGTATTTT. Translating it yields CASREGLALDTQYF. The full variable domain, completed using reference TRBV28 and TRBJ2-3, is DVKVTQSSRYLVKRTGEKVFLECVQDMDHENMFWYRQDPGLGLRLIYFSYDVKMKEKGDIPEGYSVSREKKERFSLILESASTNQTSMYLCASREGLALDTQYFGPGTRLTVL.